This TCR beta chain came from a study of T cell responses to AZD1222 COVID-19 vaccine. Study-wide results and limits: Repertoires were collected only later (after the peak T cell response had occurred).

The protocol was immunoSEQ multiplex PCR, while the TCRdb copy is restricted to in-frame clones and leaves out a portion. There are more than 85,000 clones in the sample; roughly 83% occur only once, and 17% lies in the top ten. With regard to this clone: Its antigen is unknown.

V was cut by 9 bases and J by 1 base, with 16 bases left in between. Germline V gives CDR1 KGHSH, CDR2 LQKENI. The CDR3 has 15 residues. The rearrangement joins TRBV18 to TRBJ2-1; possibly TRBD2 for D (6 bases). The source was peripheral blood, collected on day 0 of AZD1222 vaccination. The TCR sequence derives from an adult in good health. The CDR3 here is CASYGGVRSYNEQFF. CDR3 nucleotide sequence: TGTGCCAGTTACGGGGGTGTCCGGTCCTACAATGAGCAGTTCTTC.